This TCR beta chain was found in a study of blood T cell repertoires in COVID-19. Looking at the study overall: Material from acute and convalescent COVID-19 was sourced from the United States, Italy and Spain. PBMCs, B-cell-depleted T cells, or T cells provided the cDNA or gDNA that made up the material.

The V gene end was trimmed by 6 bases and the J gene end by 8 bases; junction bases not matched to a gene: 12. CDR1 SGHDN and CDR2 FVKESK come from the germline V gene. This CDR3 spans 15 amino acids. In the authors' workflow: Amplification from reference gene primers served as the basis for estimated nucleated cell counts. Method: immunoSEQ multiplex PCR; TCRdb's copy keeps in-frame clones and lacks some. V and J calls and clone size follow that table, whereas D and trimming were derived from the DNA. The repertoire has about 220,000 clones, about 85% of them found once; the top ten carry less than 6.5%.

The origin of this receptor is a woman in her fifties or sixties who had recovered from COVID-19. Sequenced: peripheral blood. The V call is TRBV14, the J call TRBJ1-4; TRBD1 matches 7 bases. For the CDR3, the DNA is TGTGCCAGCAGTCCTGGACAGGCGGTTGGGGAAAAACTGTTTTTT. It translates to CASSPGQAVGEKLFF.